Only a few counts were recorded for the clone carrying this T cell receptor (beta chain). The antigen is undetermined. The data were taken from a study of cytomegalovirus exposure and HLA in healthy donors. CDR1 and CDR2 from the germline V gene are MNHEY and SMNVEV (reference sequence). The CDR3 has 13 amino acids. Between the trimmed V and J ends, which lost 8 bases and 4 bases, there was a span of 14 bases. PCR used 60 Vbeta primers and 13 Jbeta primers. Assay used: immunoSEQ multiplex PCR; TCRdb lists only in-frame clones, some missing. The data show 180,000 or so clones, 77% seen once. Notes on the study in general: Later analysis identified a missense DCLRE1C variant that was linked to TCR beta V- and J-gene trimming. In a later analysis, productive TCRs from donors in an Asian-associated ancestry cluster reportedly carried fewer N-insertions than the cohort mean. Three chains linked to CMV were shown in vitro to be specific for CMV antigens.

This TCR came from a man between 18 and 29 years old in good health and CMV-seronegative. The chain couples TRBV27 to TRBJ1-2; tentative D call: TRBD1 (6 bases). Sequencing was done on a sample of PBMCs. The CDR3 spells CASGSGTIYGYTF. CDR3 nucleotide sequence: TGTGCCAGCGGATCCGGGACAATCTATGGCTACACCTTC.